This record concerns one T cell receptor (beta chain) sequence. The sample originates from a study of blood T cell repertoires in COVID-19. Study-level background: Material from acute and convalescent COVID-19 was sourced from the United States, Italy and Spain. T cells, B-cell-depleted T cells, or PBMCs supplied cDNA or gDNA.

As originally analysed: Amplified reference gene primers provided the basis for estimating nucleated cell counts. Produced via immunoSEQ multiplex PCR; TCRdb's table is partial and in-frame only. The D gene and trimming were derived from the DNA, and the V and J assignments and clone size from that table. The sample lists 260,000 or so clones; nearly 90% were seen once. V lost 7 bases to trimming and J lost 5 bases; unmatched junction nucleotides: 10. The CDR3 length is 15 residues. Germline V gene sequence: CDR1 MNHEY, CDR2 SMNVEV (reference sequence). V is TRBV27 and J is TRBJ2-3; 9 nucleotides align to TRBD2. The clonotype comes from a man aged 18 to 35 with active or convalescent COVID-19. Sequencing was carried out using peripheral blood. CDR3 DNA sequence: TGTGCCAGCAACCGCGGCGGGAGGGTACTAGATACGCAGTATTTT. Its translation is CASNRGGRVLDTQYF.